A selection of T cell receptor beta chains follows, all from one sample in a study of T cells in Graves' hyperthyroidism and ophthalmopathy. TCRdb reprocessed the multiplex PCR reads with MiXCR, giving one entry per CDR3 protein. This sample yields about 350,000 distinct CDR3 sequences, of which 18% are seen a single time; about 16% belongs to the top ten. The sample comprised blood. These TCRs come from a woman aged 40 to 49 with Graves' ophthalmopathy. Each CDR3 is given with its conserved first and last residue. D genes are given only for firm matches. Only some rows state a clone size, as once, few, many or a class for expanded clones.

J gene	V gene	D gene	clone size	CDR3 protein	CDR3 DNA
TRBJ2-4	TRBV6-5	.	few	CASSRDVKNIQYF	TGTGCCAGCAGCCGGGACGTAAAAAACATTCAGTACTTC
TRBJ1-5	TRBV28	.	many	CASSFGQPQHF	TGTGCCAGCAGTTTTGGTCAGCCCCAGCATTTT
TRBJ1-3	TRBV12-3/TRBV12-4	TRBD1	many	CASSSPDRGSSGNTIYF	TGTGCCAGCAGTTCCCCGGACAGGGGAAGCTCTGGAAACACCATATATTTT
TRBJ2-5	TRBV28	TRBD1	many	CASSPRKWDSSQETQYF	TGTGCCAGCAGCCCAAGAAAGTGGGACAGCAGCCAAGAGACCCAGTACTTC
TRBJ2-5	TRBV5-1	.	many	CASSLASTVQETQYF	TGCGCCAGCAGCTTGGCCTCGACAGTTCAAGAGACCCAGTACTTC
TRBJ1-2	TRBV30	.	many	CAWSSTEDRGYTF	TGTGCCTGGAGTTCCACGGAGGATCGCGGCTACACCTTC
TRBJ1-1	TRBV9	.	many	CASSASGMTNTEAFF	TGTGCCAGCAGCGCCTCAGGGATGACGAACACTGAAGCTTTCTTT
TRBJ2-7	TRBV20-1	.	many	CSAEAGETSRDEQYF	TGCAGTGCTGAAGCAGGGGAAACTAGCAGGGACGAGCAGTACTTC
TRBJ2-2	TRBV4-2	.	many	CASSQAGWAELFF	TGTGCCAGCAGCCAAGCAGGTTGGGCGGAGCTGTTTTTT
TRBJ2-5	TRBV29-1	.	many	CSVPTGGGETQYF	TGCAGCGTTCCTACGGGGGGCGGGGAGACCCAGTACTTC
TRBJ2-1	TRBV9	.	few	CASSETTYYNEQFF	TGTGCCAGCAGCGAGACCACCTACTACAATGAGCAGTTCTTC
TRBJ2-2	TRBV30	.	.	CAWGRGPGELFF	TGTGCCTGGGGGAGAGGTCCCGGGGAGCTGTTTTTT
TRBJ1-1	TRBV20-1	TRBD1	many	CSARVQGATEAFF	TGCAGTGCTAGAGTACAGGGGGCCACTGAAGCTTTCTTT
TRBJ2-7	TRBV29-1	.	many	CSVEGKGSQYF	TGCAGCGTTGAAGGGAAGGGATCCCAGTACTTC
TRBJ1-1	TRBV6-5	TRBD1	many	CASSYSGQGIEAFF	TGTGCCAGCAGTTACTCGGGACAGGGGATTGAAGCTTTCTTT
TRBJ1-2	TRBV6-5	.	few	CASSLSGADYGYTF	TGTGCCAGCAGTTTATCGGGGGCGGACTATGGCTACACCTTC
TRBJ1-1	TRBV29-1	TRBD1	many	CSVNQQGWNTEAFF	TGCAGCGTCAACCAACAGGGGTGGAACACTGAAGCTTTCTTT
TRBJ2-2	TRBV20-1	TRBD2	many	CSAPSGLAGDVWGAGELFF	TGCAGTGCCCCTTCGGGTCTAGCGGGAGACGTTTGGGGAGCCGGGGAGCTGTTTTTT
TRBJ1-5	TRBV6-1	TRBD1	many	CASRGQGRGSNQPQHF	TGTGCCAGCAGAGGACAGGGGAGGGGAAGCAATCAGCCCCAGCATTTT
TRBJ1-2	TRBV6-5	.	.	CASRYRNYGYTF	TGTGCCAGCAGATACAGGAACTATGGCTACACCTTC
TRBJ1-1	TRBV6-1	.	many	CASSDRGNTEAFF	TGTGCCAGCAGTGACAGGGGGAACACTGAAGCTTTCTTT
TRBJ1-1	TRBV6-1	.	.	CASSPGYGDTEAFF	TGTGCCAGCAGTCCCGGCTACGGGGACACTGAAGCTTTCTTT
TRBJ1-5	TRBV20-1	.	many	CSTRTVNQPQHF	TGCAGTACTAGGACCGTCAATCAGCCCCAGCATTTT
TRBJ2-7	TRBV27	TRBD2	many	CASSLNRPRPSGDSYEQYF	TGTGCCAGCAGTTTAAACCGCCCCCGACCTAGCGGGGACTCCTACGAGCAGTACTTC
TRBJ2-2	TRBV15	TRBD2	.	CATKGLAENTGELFF	TGTGCCACCAAGGGACTAGCGGAAAACACCGGGGAGCTGTTTTTT
TRBJ2-7	TRBV7-2	.	many	CASSLVRRSYEQYF	TGTGCCAGCAGCTTAGTCAGGAGGAGCTACGAGCAGTACTTC
TRBJ1-2	TRBV12-3/TRBV12-4	TRBD1	many	CASSLPGTGAYGYTF	TGTGCCAGCAGTTTACCCGGGACAGGGGCATATGGCTACACCTTC
TRBJ2-2	TRBV20-1	.	many	CSASPTIYTGELFF	TGCAGTGCTAGCCCGACAATTTACACCGGGGAGCTGTTTTTT
TRBJ2-1	TRBV20-1	.	many	CSARVTKDYEQFF	TGCAGTGCTAGGGTGACGAAGGACTACGAGCAGTTCTTC
TRBJ2-2	TRBV7-2	TRBD2	many	CASSSPAGGAGELFF	TGTGCCAGCAGCTCACCAGCGGGAGGCGCCGGGGAGCTGTTTTTT
TRBJ1-6	TRBV12-3/TRBV12-4	.	.	CASSLEQGGNSPLHF	TGTGCCAGCAGTTTGGAACAGGGAGGAAATTCACCCCTCCACTTT
TRBJ1-2	TRBV19	TRBD1	many	CASSIWDRDGYTF	TGTGCCAGTAGTATCTGGGACAGGGATGGCTACACCTTC
TRBJ2-7	TRBV2	.	many	CASSARDTSSYEQYF	TGTGCCAGCAGTGCACGGGACACTAGCTCCTACGAGCAGTACTTC
TRBJ2-5	TRBV30	.	many	CAWSVLGAAETQYF	TGTGCCTGGAGTGTATTGGGGGCGGCAGAGACCCAGTACTTC
TRBJ2-7	TRBV11-2	TRBD2	many	CASSLSAGETYEQYF	TGTGCCAGCAGCTTATCGGCGGGAGAAACCTACGAGCAGTACTTC
TRBJ1-3	TRBV6-5	.	many	CASSYGGTSGNTIYF	TGTGCCAGCAGTTACGGGGGCACCTCTGGAAACACCATATATTTT
TRBJ2-7	TRBV27	TRBD2	many	CASSLLGGDEQYF	TGTGCCAGCAGTTTACTGGGAGGGGACGAGCAGTACTTC
TRBJ2-7	TRBV27	TRBD1	many	CASSSGGVGEQYF	TGTGCCAGCAGTTCAGGGGGCGTTGGCGAGCAGTACTTC
TRBJ2-5	TRBV28	TRBD2	many	CASGPGGPGETQYF	TGTGCCAGCGGTCCGGGAGGGCCGGGGGAGACCCAGTACTTC
TRBJ2-2	TRBV28	.	.	CASSSRHRVPGELFF	TGTGCCAGCAGTTCCCGCCACAGGGTTCCCGGGGAGCTGTTTTTT
TRBJ2-7	TRBV28	.	many	CASSYSLGGYEQYF	TGTGCCAGCAGCTACTCTTTGGGTGGGTACGAGCAGTACTTC
TRBJ2-7	TRBV10-3	TRBD2	many	CAITASGTYEQYF	TGTGCCATCACAGCTAGCGGGACCTACGAGCAGTACTTC
TRBJ2-4	TRBV28	.	.	CASSLGGLGNIQYF	TGTGCCAGCAGTTTAGGGGGGCTCGGGAACATTCAGTACTTC
TRBJ1-1	TRBV28	.	many	CASTRALTNTEAFF	TGTGCCAGCACTCGGGCCTTGACGAACACTGAAGCTTTCTTT
TRBJ2-7	TRBV20-1	.	many	CSASVRGEQYF	TGCAGTGCTAGTGTCAGGGGCGAGCAGTACTTC
TRBJ2-7	TRBV11-2	TRBD1	many	CASSLVGQGFRAYEQYF	TGTGCCAGCAGCTTAGTCGGACAGGGTTTCAGGGCCTACGAGCAGTACTTC
TRBJ2-5	TRBV12-3/TRBV12-4	TRBD2	many	CASSIGTSGGGFLETQYF	TGTGCCAGCAGCATCGGGACTAGCGGAGGGGGTTTTTTAGAGACCCAGTACTTC
TRBJ2-4	TRBV6-5	.	many	CASSYSRQAKNIQYF	TGTGCCAGCAGTTACTCCCGACAAGCCAAAAACATTCAGTACTTC
TRBJ1-2	TRBV6-2/TRBV6-3	.	many	CASTGKNSYYGYTF	TGTGCCAGCACCGGAAAGAACTCCTACTATGGCTACACCTTC
TRBJ2-5	TRBV18	.	many	CASSPPRVRETQYF	TGTGCCAGCTCACCACCGAGGGTTCGGGAGACCCAGTACTTC
TRBJ1-1	TRBV12-3/TRBV12-4	.	many	CASSQIPGFTEAFF	TGTGCCAGCAGTCAAATCCCGGGATTCACTGAAGCTTTCTTT
TRBJ2-7	TRBV29-1	.	once	CSLTVTSSYEQYF	TGCAGCCTGACCGTTACGAGCTCCTACGAGCAGTACTTC
TRBJ1-2	TRBV6-1	TRBD1	many	CASSEGDRNYGYTF	TGTGCCAGCAGTGAAGGGGACAGGAACTATGGCTACACCTTC
TRBJ1-1	TRBV13	.	.	CVSSLGDLNTEAFF	TGTGTCAGCAGCTTAGGGGATCTGAACACTGAAGCTTTCTTT
TRBJ1-5	TRBV19	.	many	CASSIDRRGRGNQPQHF	TGTGCCAGTAGTATAGATCGACGAGGCAGGGGCAATCAGCCCCAGCATTTT
TRBJ2-6	TRBV24-1	.	.	CATSDPRAGLGSGANVLTF	TGTGCCACCAGTGATCCGAGGGCAGGGTTGGGATCTGGGGCCAACGTCCTGACTTTC
TRBJ2-2	TRBV19	.	many	CATRQAGTGELFF	TGTGCCACGCGCCAGGCCGGCACCGGGGAGCTGTTTTTT
TRBJ2-7	TRBV11-3	.	few	CASSVSSSYEQYF	TGTGCCAGCAGCGTATCTAGCTCCTACGAGCAGTACTTC